One sample yielded the 2 T cell receptor beta chains listed below, sequenced in a study of T cell responses to AZD1222 COVID-19 vaccine. Libraries were prepared by immunoSEQ multiplex PCR; TCRdb keeps only in-frame clonotypes and omits some of them. The table records 55,000 to 75,000 clones, roughly 90% of them present only once. Material: peripheral blood, obtained on day 0 of AZD1222 vaccination. These receptors came from an adult in good health.

The rearrangement links TRBV6-4 to TRBJ1-5; no reliable D call. There are 14 residues in the CDR3. Trimming took off 3 bases at V and 0 bases at J, with 6 bases between the two ends. The germline CDR1 and CDR2 sequences are MRHNA and SNTAGT. The CDR3 region has the DNA TGTGCCAGCAGTGAGCGGTATAGCAATCAGCCCCAGCATTTT. It encodes CASSERYSNQPQHF.

The V gene is TRBV2, the J gene TRBJ1-2; 7 bases are a match to TRBD1. In germline, CDR1 is SNHLY, CDR2 FYNNEI. After removal of 6 bases from V and 6 bases from J, the junction contained 13 bases not matched to a gene. The CDR3 runs to 15 residues. CDR3 amino acids: CASRVQTGRMNGYTF. The CDR3 coding sequence is TGTGCCAGCAGAGTTCAGACAGGGAGGATGAATGGCTACACCTTC.